A single T cell receptor (beta chain) is shown here with its context. The sample is drawn from a study of T cells in tumors after PD-1 blockade. Profiled with immunoSEQ multiplex PCR; TCRdb holds only in-frame clones, not every one. The sample lists about 47,000 clones, more than 70% occurring once. The sequencing used PBMCs, collected before anti-PD-1 treatment. The receptor was derived from a human donor with basal cell carcinoma.

CDR3 region: CASRALAGGYETQYF. The CDR3 region has the DNA TGTGCCAGCAGGGCGCTAGCGGGGGGATATGAGACCCAGTACTTC. The V call is TRBV6-5, the J call TRBJ2-5, with 11 bases lining up with TRBD2. Germline CDR1 MNHEY, CDR2 SVGAGI. Trimming cost V 6 bases and J 5 bases; bases outside gene matches: 8. The CDR3 spans 15 residues.